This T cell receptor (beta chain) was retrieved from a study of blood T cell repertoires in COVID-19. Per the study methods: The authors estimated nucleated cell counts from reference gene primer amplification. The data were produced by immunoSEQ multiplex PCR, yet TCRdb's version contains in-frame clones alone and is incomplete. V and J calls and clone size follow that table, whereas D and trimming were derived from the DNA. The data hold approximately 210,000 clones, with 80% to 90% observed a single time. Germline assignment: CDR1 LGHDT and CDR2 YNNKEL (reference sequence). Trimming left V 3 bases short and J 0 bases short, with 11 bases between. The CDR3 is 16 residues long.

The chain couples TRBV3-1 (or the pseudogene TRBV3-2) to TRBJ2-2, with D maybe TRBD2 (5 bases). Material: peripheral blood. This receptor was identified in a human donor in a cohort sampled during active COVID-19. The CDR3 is CASSQGAMSNTGELFF. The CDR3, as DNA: TGTGCCAGCAGCCAGGGAGCGATGTCGAACACCGGGGAGCTGTTTTTT.